The 5 T cell receptor beta chains reported below all come from one sample, sequenced in a study of blood T cells in healthy people across ages. It was with a sample-barcoded 5' primer and a J-beta primer mix that a second PCR of roughly 7 to 12 cycles was run. TCRdb reprocessed the 5' RACE reads with MiXCR, giving one entry per CDR3 protein. The table lists fewer than 600,000 distinct CDR3 sequences, roughly a quarter of them singletons. This sample was shared with a second study, whose subject was T cells of mothers and their children.

Sample: blood. These receptors all stem from a boy between 2 and 10 years old in good health.

V gene TRBV2 combines with J gene TRBJ2-3; perhaps D is TRBD1 or TRBD2 (5 bases each). Germline V lookup: CDR1 SNHLY, CDR2 FYNNEI. Trimming left V 1 base short and J 7 bases short, with 15 bases between. The CDR3 spans 15 residues. In DNA form, the CDR3 reads TGTGCCAGCAGTGAAGGCCCGGGGCCAGTCAATACGCAGTATTTT. Translated: CASSEGPGPVNTQYF.

Note on this clonotype: Since no conserved phenylalanine or tryptophan closes the CDR3, a read error is the likely cause. The CDR3 here is CASSQGSGVEQYL. Written as DNA, the CDR3 is TGTGCCAGCAGCCAAGGGTCGGGGGTAGAGCAGTACCTC. The chain uses TRBV3-1 and TRBJ2-7; D perhaps matches TRBD2 (6 bases). Trimming removed 1 base from V and 7 bases from J, with 11 bases in between. The germline V gene has CDR1 LGHDT and CDR2 YNNKEL (reference sequence). The CDR3 contains 13 residues.

This rearrangement joins TRBV12-3 or TRBV12-4 to TRBJ1-3, with D unresolved. Deletions cut 2 bases from V and 4 bases from J, with 15 bases between. CDR3 length: 16 amino acids. The CDR3: CASSLRPAGSGNTIYF. The CDR3 bases are TGTGCCAGCAGTTTACGCCCCGCGGGGTCCGGAAACACCATATATTTT.

The V call is TRBV6-5, the J call TRBJ1-3; perhaps TRBD1 as D (6 bases). Trimming pared 6 bases from V and 5 bases from J, leaving 14 bases between. The germline gives CDR1 MNHEY, CDR2 SVGAGI. The CDR3 length is 14 residues. CDR3 DNA sequence: TGTGCCAGCAGCGCAGACAGGCGACGAAACACCATATATTTT. This codes for CASSADRRRNTIYF.

This clonotype was counted between two and nine times. The chain has TRBV6-5 and TRBJ1-6, with TRBD1 matching over 7 bases. Per germline, CDR1 MNHEY and CDR2 SVGAGI. The CDR3 sequence is 14 residues long. V lost 6 bases, J lost 7 bases, and 6 bases stayed unmatched. CDR3 nucleotides: TGTGCCAGCAGCCGACAGGGCCCAAATTCACCCCTCCACTTT. This translates into CASSRQGPNSPLHF.